This T cell receptor (beta chain) was recorded in a study of T cells after yellow fever vaccination. Study-level information: Low-cell-number fractions underwent preparation using SMART-Seq v4 Ultra Low Input.

The CDR3 consists of 14 residues. The V end lost 6 bases, the J end lost 9 bases, and 18 bases lay between the germline ends. Germline assignment: CDR1 DFQATT and CDR2 SNEGSKA (reference sequence). Study findings and constraints: Most primary-vaccination clones recurred post-booster (approximately 95% CD4, around 86% CD8).

This clonotype has more than one count but fewer than ten. No antigen is known for it. Universal primer sites and UMIs were introduced during 5'RACE template-switching synthesis of TCR cDNA. TCRdb re-called the 5' RACE reads with MiXCR, one entry per CDR3 protein. The repertoire holds about 500,000 distinct CDR3 sequences, with roughly a sixth as singletons. V is TRBV20-1 and J is TRBJ1-6, with D tentatively TRBD1 (6 bases). This clonotype was obtained from a man younger than 35 who received the YFV17D yellow fever vaccine. Sequenced material: PBMCs, taken about 5 days after the first yellow fever vaccination. CDR3 loop: CSAVPGAITSPLHF. The CDR3 bases are TGCAGTGCCGTTCCGGGGGCTATCACTTCACCCCTCCACTTT.